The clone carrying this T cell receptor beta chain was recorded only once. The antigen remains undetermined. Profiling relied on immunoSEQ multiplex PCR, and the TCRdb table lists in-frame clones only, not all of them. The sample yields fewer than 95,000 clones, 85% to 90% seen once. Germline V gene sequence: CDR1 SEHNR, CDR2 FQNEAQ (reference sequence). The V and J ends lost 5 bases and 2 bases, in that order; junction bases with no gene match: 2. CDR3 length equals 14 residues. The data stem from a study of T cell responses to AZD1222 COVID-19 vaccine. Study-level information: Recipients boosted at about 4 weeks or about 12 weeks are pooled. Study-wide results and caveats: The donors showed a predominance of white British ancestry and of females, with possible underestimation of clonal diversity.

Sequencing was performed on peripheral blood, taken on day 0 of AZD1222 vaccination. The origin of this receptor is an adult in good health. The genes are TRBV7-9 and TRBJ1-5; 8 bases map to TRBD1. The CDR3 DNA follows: TGTGCCAGCAGCACGGGACAGGGCAATCAGCCCCAGCATTTT. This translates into CASSTGQGNQPQHF. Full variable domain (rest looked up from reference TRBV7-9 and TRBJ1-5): DTGVSQNPRHKITKRGQNVTFRCDPISEHNRLYWYRQTLGQGPEFLTYFQNEAQLEKSRLLSDRFSAERPKGSFSTLEIQRTEQGDSAMYLCASSTGQGNQPQHFGDGTRLSIL.